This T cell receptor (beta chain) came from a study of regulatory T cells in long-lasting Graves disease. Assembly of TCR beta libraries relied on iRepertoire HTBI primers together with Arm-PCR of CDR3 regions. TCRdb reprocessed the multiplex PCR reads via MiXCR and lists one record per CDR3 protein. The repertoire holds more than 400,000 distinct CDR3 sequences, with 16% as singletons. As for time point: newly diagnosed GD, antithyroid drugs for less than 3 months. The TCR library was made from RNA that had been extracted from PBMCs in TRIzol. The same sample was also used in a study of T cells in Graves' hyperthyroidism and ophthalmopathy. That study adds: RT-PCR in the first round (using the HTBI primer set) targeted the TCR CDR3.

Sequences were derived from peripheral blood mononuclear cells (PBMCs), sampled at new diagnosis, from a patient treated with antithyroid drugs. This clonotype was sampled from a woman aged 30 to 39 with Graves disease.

Written as DNA, the CDR3 is TGCGCCAGCAGCTTGATCGGGGACCCGAGTTTGAGCGAGCAGTACTTC. Translated, it gives CASSLIGDPSLSEQYF. V usage is TRBV5-1 and J usage is TRBJ2-7, with D perhaps assigned TRBD1 or TRBD2 (5 bases each). V lost 1 base and J 6 bases, leaving 20 bases between the germline ends. Germline assignment: CDR1 SGHRS and CDR2 YFSETQ. The CDR3 is made up of 16 amino acids.